This paragraph covers one TCR beta chain sequence. Its target is not known. These data are taken from a study of identifying expanded T cells in peripheral blood. General study findings and limits: Across healthy donors, higher total template counts meant significantly greater roughly two-week count variance.

CDR1 and CDR2 from the germline V gene are SGHAT and FQDESV (reference sequence). V trimming: 3 bases; J trimming: 2 bases; junction bases outside the gene matches: 5. The length of the CDR3 is 15 residues. Data came from immunoSEQ multiplex PCR; TCRdb stores just in-frame clones and leaves some out. The sample includes 55,000 to 75,000 clones, more than 70% of them seen just once. This sequence joins TRBV11-1 and TRBJ2-3; 7 bases agree with TRBD1. Sequences were obtained from blood. This sequence originates from a person aged 18 to 69 in good health. DNA for the CDR3: TGTGCCAGCAGCTTTAGGCAGGGGGTCACAGATACGCAGTATTTT. The encoded protein is CASSFRQGVTDTQYF.